This TCR beta chain was documented in a study of shared clonotypes between healthy human individuals. Splitting the CD4+ cells yielded a CD45RA+ naive subset and a CD45RA-negative memory subset. It was at deep level that the assay was run. How the authors handled the data: Junction-only sequences without quality scores were provided by ImmunoSEQ, so filtering was different. Data came from immunoSEQ multiplex PCR; TCRdb stores just in-frame clones and leaves some out. V, J and clone size are those of that table, while D and trimming were read from the DNA. The data contain 1,400,000 or so clones, around 98.5% of them singletons. This receptor was identified in a man aged 25-45 years in good health. The sample was naive CD4+ T cells sorted from blood. Subset denoted: CD45RA+ positively selected.

CDR3 nucleotide sequence: TGCAGTGCTAACTCTGGAAACACCATATATTTT. As protein: CSANSGNTIYF. The V gene is TRBV20-1, the J gene TRBJ1-3; D call uncertain. Trimming left V 4 bases short and J 0 bases short, with 1 base between. This CDR3 spans 11 amino acids. Germline loops: CDR1 DFQATT, CDR2 SNEGSKA (reference sequence).